A selection of T cell receptor beta chains follows, all from one sample in a study of control samples from healthy donors and cancer patients. Repertoires were generated with immunoSEQ multiplex PCR, while TCRdb's copy carries only in-frame clones and drops some. This sample has around 120,000 clones, with 88% found just once. Sequencing was carried out using blood. These receptors all come from a man between 35 and 55 years old in good health. Each CDR3 is given without its conserved first and last residue. The D gene is left open where the match is weak.

d_gene	v_gene	j_gene	CDR3aa
TRBD2	TRBV11-2	TRBJ2-1	ASNLAGDEQF
TRBD1	TRBV25-1	TRBJ1-2	ASSEYTGGGGFLKGYT
TRBD1	TRBV30	TRBJ2-7	AWNGQGDYEQY
TRBD1	TRBV4-3	TRBJ2-3	ASSQGGTGADTQY
TRBD1	TRBV6-2/TRBV6-3	TRBJ1-5	ASSYMGQGPYQPQH
NA	TRBV5-6	TRBJ1-6	ASSFGALASPLH
NA	TRBV12-2	TRBJ2-2	ASRSGTGVRNTGELF
TRBD1	TRBV6-5	TRBJ1-1	ASSSSGTGGTEAF
NA	TRBV30	TRBJ1-6	AWSVVGSYNSPLH
TRBD1	TRBV7-9	TRBJ2-7	ASSPGQGPAGYEQY
TRBD2	TRBV10-3	TRBJ2-1	AISYAGGPPYNEQF
TRBD1	TRBV10-1	TRBJ1-2	ASSPGRQGAKGYT
NA	TRBV7-9	TRBJ2-2	ASSLDINTGTGELF
NA	TRBV9	TRBJ2-5	ASSVASGGAGETQY
NA	TRBV12-3/TRBV12-4	TRBJ1-1	ASSLLGREAF
TRBD1	TRBV5-3	TRBJ2-1	ARSFTGGHRYNEQF
TRBD1	TRBV3-1/TRBV3-2	TRBJ2-3	ASSQGQTNTDTQY
NA	TRBV19	TRBJ2-2	ASSIDSGTGELF
NA	TRBV30	TRBJ1-2	AWIELVRGYT
NA	TRBV6-5	TRBJ2-6	ASAVSGANVLT
NA	TRBV9	TRBJ2-5	ASSPPAGEETQY
TRBD1	TRBV19	TRBJ2-7	ASSPTGSTSYEQY
TRBD1	TRBV29-1	TRBJ1-1	SVPGTAMNTEAF
TRBD2	TRBV10-3	TRBJ2-7	AISELGGSYEQY
TRBD2	TRBV10-1	TRBJ2-2	ASSEPSGGTGELF
NA	TRBV6-1	TRBJ1-5	ASSEALWGLRPQH
TRBD2	TRBV9	TRBJ2-1	ASSASGGKNNEQF
NA	TRBV28	TRBJ2-3	ASSSHQASTDTQY